The 26 T cell receptor beta chains below come from one sample, sequenced in a study of cytomegalovirus exposure and HLA in healthy donors. This PCR relied on a set of 60 Vbeta primers and 13 Jbeta primers. The method was immunoSEQ multiplex PCR; TCRdb's version includes in-frame clones alone and lacks a portion of them. The sample has 95,000 to 150,000 clones, approximately 76% seen once. Sequenced input: PBMCs. Receptors originate from a man aged 55 to 69 in good health and CMV-seropositive.

The J gene is TRBJ2-7, the V gene TRBV27; 8 nucleotides agree with TRBD2. After removal of 4 bases from V and 2 bases from J, the junction contained 4 bases not matched to a gene. This CDR3 region has 14 residues. The germline gives CDR1 MNHEY, CDR2 SMNVEV (reference sequence). As DNA, the CDR3 is TGTGCCAGCAGTTCCGTAGCGGGACCCTACGAGCAGTACTTC. Amino acid sequence: CASSSVAGPYEQYF.

The chain uses TRBV15 and TRBJ1-6; D is possibly TRBD1 (6 bases). The CDR3 consists of 16 residues. Per germline, CDR1 LNHNV and CDR2 YYDKDF (reference sequence). V dropped 5 bases and J dropped 10 bases, with 21 bases sitting between them. The CDR3 DNA is TGTGCCACCAGCGGGGGTTCACAGGGAATTGGCTCACCCCTCCACTTT. It specifies CATSGGSQGIGSPLHF.

In its sample, this clone was seen a few times. The CDR3 loop is CASSSTGVVGYTF. The CDR3 coding sequence is TGTGCCAGCAGCTCCACCGGTGTGGTGGGCTACACCTTC. The chain uses TRBV7-9 and TRBJ1-2; D unresolved. Germline lookup yields CDR1 SEHNR and CDR2 FQNEAQ (reference sequence). V was shortened by 4 bases and J by 8 bases, with 14 bases between the two germline ends. The CDR3 consists of 13 residues.

The CDR3: CASSLESIKGANEKLFF. As DNA, the CDR3 is TGTGCCAGCAGCTTAGAGTCGATCAAAGGGGCTAATGAAAAACTGTTTTTT. This rearrangement joins TRBV7-6 to TRBJ1-4; weak D call: TRBD1 (5 bases). V dropped 1 base and J dropped 3 bases, with 15 bases sitting between them. Germline loops: CDR1 SGHVS, CDR2 FNYEAQ. The CDR3 is 17 amino acids. The full variable domain, its missing parts supplied by reference TRBV7-6 and TRBJ1-4, is GAGVSQSPRYKVTKRGQDVALRCDPISGHVSLYWYRQALGQGPEFLTYFNYEAQQDKSGLPNDRFSAERPEGSISTLTIQRTEQRDSAMYRCASSLESIKGANEKLFFGSGTQLSVL.

The chain uses TRBV10-3 and TRBJ1-5; TRBD1 aligns across 8 bases. The germline gives CDR1 ENHRY, CDR2 SYGVKD. The CDR3 has 16 amino acids. J was trimmed by 2 bases and V by 0 bases; bases with no gene match: 3. The CDR3 here is CAISESGQGGNQPQHF. CDR3 in DNA: TGTGCCATCAGTGAGTCCGGACAGGGCGGCAATCAGCCCCAGCATTTT.

To note about this clone: Mismatch with germline at one junction end may stem from a read error. The chain links TRBV7-9 to TRBJ2-7; D remains ambiguous. From germline, CDR1 is SEHNR and CDR2 FQNEAQ (reference sequence). This CDR3 comprises 12 residues. The CDR3 here is CSSSFTISEQYF. Written as DNA, the CDR3 is TGTTCCAGCAGCTTCACTATATCCGAGCAGTACTTC.

This clone was detected only a few times. The chain couples TRBV7-8 to TRBJ1-2, with 9 bases fitting TRBD1. Losses at the gene ends were 5 bases for V and 6 bases for J; bases not matched to a gene: 4. This CDR3 comprises 13 residues. Germline-derived CDR1 and CDR2 are SGHVS and FQNEAQ. The CDR3 loop is CASSPWDRDGYTF. In nucleotides, the CDR3 is TGTGCCAGCAGCCCGTGGGACAGGGATGGCTACACCTTC.

The V and J genes are TRBV2 and TRBJ2-1, with TRBD1 matching 8 bases. Trimming cost V 6 bases and J 8 bases; bases outside gene matches: 9. Germline CDR1 SNHLY, CDR2 FYNNEI. The CDR3 runs 14 residues. CDR3 sequence reads: CASSRQGLQYEQFF. The CDR3 DNA reads TGTGCCAGCAGCCGACAGGGGTTACAATATGAGCAGTTCTTC.

The chain combines TRBV11-2 with TRBJ2-1; 9 positions agree with TRBD2. V shed 9 bases, J shed 7 bases, and the junction held 10 bases outside the gene matches. The V gene's germline CDR1 is SGHAT and CDR2 FQNNGV. The CDR3 contains 14 residues. The CDR3 sequence is CASRLGGRGNEQFF. Written as DNA, the CDR3 is TGTGCCAGTAGGCTGGGCGGGAGGGGAAATGAGCAGTTCTTC.

On this clone: The identical CDR3 is also encoded by other nucleotide sequences in the sample. The V call is TRBV18, the J call TRBJ1-2; D remains ambiguous. This CDR3 region has 13 residues. Trimming stripped 6 bases from V and 2 bases from J, with 10 bases between. Germline CDR1 and CDR2: KGHSH and LQKENI. This CDR3 is CASSPDGNYGYTF. CDR3 in DNA: TGTGCCAGCTCTCCCGACGGGAACTATGGCTACACCTTC. The complete variable domain, with remaining parts taken from reference TRBV18 and TRBJ1-2, reads NAGVMQNPRHLVRRRGQEARLRCSPMKGHSHVYWYRQLPEEGLKFMVYLQKENIIDESGMPKERFSAEFPKEGPSILRIQQVVRGDSAAYFCASSPDGNYGYTFGSGTRLTVV.

The rearrangement joins TRBV28 to TRBJ1-2; 8 nucleotides line up with TRBD1. The CDR3 consists of 13 residues. Germline V gene lookup returns CDR1 MDHEN and CDR2 SYDVKM. V was clipped by 5 bases and J by 6 bases; unmatched bases: 5. CDR3 residues: CASSPSGGDGYTF. The CDR3 bases are TGTGCCAGCAGTCCGTCAGGGGGCGATGGCTACACCTTC.

The V and J genes are TRBV19 and TRBJ2-7; D might be TRBD1 (6 bases). The CDR3 totals 15 residues. In germline, CDR1 is LNHDA, CDR2 SQIVND (reference sequence). V lost 1 base, J lost 3 bases, and 13 bases lay in between. CDR3 in amino acids: CASSIAGRGGYEQYF. The CDR3 DNA is TGTGCCAGTAGTATAGCGGGCAGGGGCGGCTACGAGCAGTACTTC.

The V gene is TRBV6-6, the J gene TRBJ1-1; unclear D gene. The V gene's germline CDR1 is MNHNY and CDR2 SVGAGI (reference sequence). This CDR3 has 14 residues. V lost 7 bases and J 3 bases, leaving 15 bases between the germline ends. CDR3 nucleotide sequence: TGTGCCAGCACCCTAATAGAGGGTGACACTGAAGCTTTCTTT. Protein: CASTLIEGDTEAFF.

This clone was found a few times. The chain joins TRBV7-8 to TRBJ1-5; the D is unclear. Germline loops: CDR1 SGHVS, CDR2 FQNEAQ. V lost 0 bases and J lost 4, with 10 bases in between. The CDR3 extends over 15 amino acids. This chain's CDR3 is CASSLALNRNQPQHF. CDR3 in DNA: TGTGCCAGCAGCTTAGCTCTGAACCGGAATCAGCCCCAGCATTTT.

This chain connects TRBV7-9 to TRBJ2-4; 7 positions match TRBD2. This CDR3 has 18 residues. The germline V gene has CDR1 SEHNR and CDR2 FQNEAQ (reference sequence). The trim removed 5 bases at V and 0 bases at J, leaving 13 bases unmatched. The CDR3 sequence: CASSRNVGGNLAKNIQYF. CDR3 sequence (DNA): TGTGCCAGCAGCAGGAATGTCGGGGGGAACTTAGCCAAAAACATTCAGTACTTC.

The chain joins TRBV28 to TRBJ2-5; 8 nucleotides agree with TRBD1. CDR3 length: 16 amino acids. CDR1 is MDHEN, CDR2 SYDVKM, per germline. V was clipped by 0 bases and J by 4 bases; unmatched bases: 7. CDR3 nucleotides: TGTGCCAGCAGTTTATGGGGCAGGGGGCAGGTAGAGACCCAGTACTTC. It yields the protein CASSLWGRGQVETQYF.

The chain has TRBV5-6 and TRBJ2-7; TRBD2 is a possible D gene (5 bases). Per germline, CDR1 SGHDT and CDR2 YYEEEE. The CDR3 is made up of 15 amino acids. V was trimmed by 4 bases and J by 0 bases, leaving 14 bases between them. The CDR3 loop reads CASSQGLHHSYEQYF. CDR3 DNA: TGTGCCAGCAGCCAAGGACTTCACCACTCCTACGAGCAGTACTTC. Filled out from reference TRBV5-6 and TRBJ2-7, the complete variable domain reads DAGVTQSPTHLIKTRGQQVTLRCSPKSGHDTVSWYQQALGQGPQFIFQYYEEEERQRGNFPDRFSGHQFPNYSSELNVNALLLGDSALYLCASSQGLHHSYEQYFGPGTRLTVT.

V and J are TRBV7-9 and TRBJ2-1; tentative D call: TRBD1 (6 bases). The germline V gene encodes CDR1 SEHNR and CDR2 FQNEAQ (reference sequence). The CDR3 is 14 amino acids. V was pared by 8 bases and J by 0 bases, with 11 bases between. CDR3 region: CASAQGSSYNEQFF. The CDR3 nucleotides read TGTGCCAGCGCACAGGGTAGCTCCTACAATGAGCAGTTCTTC.

This clone was recorded a few times. The same CDR3 arises from other DNA sequences in this sample as well. The V gene is TRBV5-4, the J gene TRBJ1-1; tentatively, D is TRBD1 (5 bases). The CDR3 spans 13 residues. Deletions cut 4 bases from V and 1 base from J, with 8 bases between. Germline lookup yields CDR1 SGHNT and CDR2 YYREEE (reference sequence). The CDR3 DNA reads as TGTGCCAGCAGCCTCGACAGGAACACTGAAGCTTTCTTT. Translating it yields CASSLDRNTEAFF.

In its sample, this clone was seen a few times. The chain carries TRBV7-8 and TRBJ2-7, with TRBD1 matching 11 bases. The CDR3 totals 15 residues. CDR1 is SGHVS, CDR2 FQNEAQ, per germline. The V and J ends lost 5 bases and 0 bases, in that order; junction bases with no gene match: 3. CDR3: CASSPGQGVSYEQYF. The CDR3 nucleotides are TGTGCCAGCAGCCCGGGACAGGGGGTCTCCTACGAGCAGTACTTC.

The rearrangement uses TRBV5-6 and TRBJ2-1, with 8 bases aligning to TRBD2. The CDR3 sequence is 13 residues long. Trimming took 2 bases from V and 7 from J; bases not matched to a gene: 2. Germline loops: CDR1 SGHDT, CDR2 YYEEEE. Here the CDR3 reads CASSFGTSNEQFF. The CDR3 nucleotides read TGTGCCAGCAGCTTCGGGACTAGTAATGAGCAGTTCTTC.

V and J are TRBV5-1 and TRBJ1-1, with 12 nucleotides matching TRBD1. The CDR3 runs to 14 residues. The ends lost 4 bases at V and 8 bases at J; junction bases unmatched: 6. Germline CDR1 and CDR2: SGHRS and YFSETQ. The chain's CDR3 is CASSTPGQGAEAFF. CDR3 sequence (DNA): TGCGCCAGCAGCACACCGGGACAGGGGGCGGAAGCTTTCTTT.

The chain links TRBV2 to TRBJ1-2, with TRBD1 matching 7 bases. With V trimmed by 4 bases and J by 8 bases, 13 bases remained unmatched. This CDR3 region has 15 residues. The germline V gene has CDR1 SNHLY and CDR2 FYNNEI. The CDR3 coding sequence is TGTGCCAGCAGTGTGGAGGGGACAGCGCCTAGCGGCTACACCTTC. It is translated as CASSVEGTAPSGYTF.

The chain is built from TRBV10-3 and TRBJ1-6, with 9 bases that match TRBD1. CDR3 size: 12 residues. The germline V gene has CDR1 ENHRY and CDR2 SYGVKD. V was pared by 4 bases and J by 17 bases, with 6 bases of the junction left unmatched. CDR3 amino acids: CAISGTGERVHF. Here the CDR3 DNA reads TGTGCCATCAGTGGGACAGGGGAACGGGTCCACTTT.

The chain uses TRBV11-2 and TRBJ1-1; D is unresolved. Trimming left V 5 bases short and J 6 bases short, with 10 bases between. The CDR3 extends over 12 amino acids. Germline V lookup: CDR1 SGHAT, CDR2 FQNNGV. CDR3 sequence: CASSLRGPEAFF. Here the CDR3 DNA reads TGTGCCAGCAGCCTGAGAGGGCCTGAAGCTTTCTTT.

The chain carries TRBV9 and TRBJ2-7; the match to TRBD2 covers 9 bases. Germline CDR1 and CDR2: SGDLS and YYNGEE. The CDR3 sequence is 14 residues long. The junction had 2 bases not matched to a gene; V was cut back by 2 bases and J by 2 bases. CDR3 region: CASSVSGGTYEQYF. The CDR3 nucleotides read TGTGCCAGCAGCGTTAGCGGGGGAACCTACGAGCAGTACTTC.